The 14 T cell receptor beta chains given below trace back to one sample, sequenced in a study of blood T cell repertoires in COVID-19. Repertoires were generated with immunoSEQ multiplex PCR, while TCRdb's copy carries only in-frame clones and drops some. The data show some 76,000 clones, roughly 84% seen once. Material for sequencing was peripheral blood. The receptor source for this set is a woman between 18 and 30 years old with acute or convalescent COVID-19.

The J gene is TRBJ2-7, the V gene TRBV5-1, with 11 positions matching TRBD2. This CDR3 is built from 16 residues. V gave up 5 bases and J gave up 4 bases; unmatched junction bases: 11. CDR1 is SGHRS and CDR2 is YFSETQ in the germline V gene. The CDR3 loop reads CASSLTAGTSGYEQYF. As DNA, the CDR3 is TGCGCCAGCAGTCTCACCGCCGGGACTAGCGGTTACGAGCAGTACTTC.

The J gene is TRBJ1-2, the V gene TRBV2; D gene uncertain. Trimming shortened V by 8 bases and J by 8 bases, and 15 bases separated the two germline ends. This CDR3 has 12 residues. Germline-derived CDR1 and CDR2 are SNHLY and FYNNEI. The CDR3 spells CASLAGNGGYTF. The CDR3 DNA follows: TGTGCCAGCCTGGCAGGCAACGGCGGCTACACCTTC.

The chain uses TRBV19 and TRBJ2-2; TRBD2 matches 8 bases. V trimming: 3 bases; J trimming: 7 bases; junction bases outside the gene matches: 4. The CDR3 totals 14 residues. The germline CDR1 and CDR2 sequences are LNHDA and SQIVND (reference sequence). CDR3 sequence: CASSMSGGIGELFF. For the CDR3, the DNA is TGTGCCAGTAGTATGTCGGGAGGGATCGGGGAGCTGTTTTTT.

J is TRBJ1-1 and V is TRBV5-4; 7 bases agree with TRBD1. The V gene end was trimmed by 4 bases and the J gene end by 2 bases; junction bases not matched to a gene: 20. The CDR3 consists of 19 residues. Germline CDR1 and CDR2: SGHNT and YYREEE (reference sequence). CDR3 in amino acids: CASSRTTISGQPLNTEAFF. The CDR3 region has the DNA TGTGCCAGCAGCCGAACAACGATATCGGGACAGCCGCTCAACACTGAAGCTTTCTTT. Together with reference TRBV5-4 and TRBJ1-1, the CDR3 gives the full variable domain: ETGVTQSPTHLIKTRGQQVTLRCSSQSGHNTVSWYQQALGQGPQFIFQYYREEENGRGNFPPRFSGLQFPNYSSELNVNALELDDSALYLCASSRTTISGQPLNTEAFFGQGTRLTVV.

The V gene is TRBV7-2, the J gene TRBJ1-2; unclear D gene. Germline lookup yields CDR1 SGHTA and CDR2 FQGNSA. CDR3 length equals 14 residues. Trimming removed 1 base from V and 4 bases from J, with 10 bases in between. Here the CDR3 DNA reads TGTGCCAGCAGCTTAGTAGAGGGTAGCTATGGCTACACCTTC. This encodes CASSLVEGSYGYTF.

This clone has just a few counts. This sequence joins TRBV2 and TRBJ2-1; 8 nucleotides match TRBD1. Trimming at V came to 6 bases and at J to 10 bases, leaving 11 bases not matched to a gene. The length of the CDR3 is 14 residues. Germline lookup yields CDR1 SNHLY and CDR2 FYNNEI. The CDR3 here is CASRVGQGGREQFF. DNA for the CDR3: TGTGCCAGCAGAGTCGGACAGGGTGGTAGGGAGCAGTTCTTC.

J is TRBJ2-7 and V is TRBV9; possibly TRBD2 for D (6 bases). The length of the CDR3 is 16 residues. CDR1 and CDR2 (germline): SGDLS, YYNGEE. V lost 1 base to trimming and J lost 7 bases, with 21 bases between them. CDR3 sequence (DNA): TGTGCCAGCAGCGTAACAGTGAATGGAGGAGGGAGGGAGCAGTACTTC. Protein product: CASSVTVNGGGREQYF.

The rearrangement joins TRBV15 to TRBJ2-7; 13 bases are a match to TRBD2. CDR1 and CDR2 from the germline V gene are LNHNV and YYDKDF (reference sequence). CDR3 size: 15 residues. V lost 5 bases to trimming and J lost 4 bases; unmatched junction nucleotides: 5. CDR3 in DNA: TGTGCCACCAGCGGGGGACTAGCGGGGCGTTACGAGCAGTACTTC. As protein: CATSGGLAGRYEQYF.

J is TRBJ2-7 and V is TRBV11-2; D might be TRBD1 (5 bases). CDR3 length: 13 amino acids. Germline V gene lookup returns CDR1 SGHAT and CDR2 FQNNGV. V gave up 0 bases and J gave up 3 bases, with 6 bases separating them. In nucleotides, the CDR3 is TGTGCCAGCAGCTTAGACAGGGACTACGAGCAGTACTTC. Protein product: CASSLDRDYEQYF. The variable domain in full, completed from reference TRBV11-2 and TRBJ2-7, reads EAGVAQSPRYKIIEKRQSVAFWCNPISGHATLYWYQQILGQGPKLLIQFQNNGVVDDSQLPKDRFSAERLKGVDSTLKIQPAKLEDSAVYLCASSLDRDYEQYFGPGTRLTVT.

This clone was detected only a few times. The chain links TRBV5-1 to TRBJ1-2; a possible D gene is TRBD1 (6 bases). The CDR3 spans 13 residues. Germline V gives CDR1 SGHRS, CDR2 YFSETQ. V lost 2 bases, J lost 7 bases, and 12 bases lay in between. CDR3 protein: CASSLQGYRGYTF. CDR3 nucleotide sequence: TGCGCCAGCAGCTTACAGGGTTATCGTGGCTACACCTTC.

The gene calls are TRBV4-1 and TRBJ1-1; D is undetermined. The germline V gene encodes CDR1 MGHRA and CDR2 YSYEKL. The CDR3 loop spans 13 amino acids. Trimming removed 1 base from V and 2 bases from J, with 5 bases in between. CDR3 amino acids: CASSQAVNTEAFF. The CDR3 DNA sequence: TGCGCCAGCAGCCAAGCGGTAAACACTGAAGCTTTCTTT.

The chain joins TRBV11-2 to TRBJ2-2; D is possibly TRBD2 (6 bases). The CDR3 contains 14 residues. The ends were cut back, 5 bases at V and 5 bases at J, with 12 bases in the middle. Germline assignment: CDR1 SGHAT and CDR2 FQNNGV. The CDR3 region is CASSEGGWTGELFF. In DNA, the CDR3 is TGTGCCAGCAGCGAGGGAGGTTGGACCGGGGAGCTGTTTTTT.

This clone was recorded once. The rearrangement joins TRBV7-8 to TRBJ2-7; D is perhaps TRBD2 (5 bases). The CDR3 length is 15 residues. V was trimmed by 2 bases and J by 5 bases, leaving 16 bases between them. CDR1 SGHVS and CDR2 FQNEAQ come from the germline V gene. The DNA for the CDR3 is TGTGCCAGCAGCTTAACGGACTCTAATGTACACGAGCAGTACTTC. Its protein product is CASSLTDSNVHEQYF.

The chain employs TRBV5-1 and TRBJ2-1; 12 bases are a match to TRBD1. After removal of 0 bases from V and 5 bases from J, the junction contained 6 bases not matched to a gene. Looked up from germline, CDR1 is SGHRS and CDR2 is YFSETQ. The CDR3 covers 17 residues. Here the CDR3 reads CASSLARDRGPHNEQFF. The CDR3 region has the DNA TGCGCCAGCAGCTTGGCCCGGGACAGGGGGCCGCACAATGAGCAGTTCTTC. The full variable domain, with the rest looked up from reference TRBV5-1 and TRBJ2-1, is KAGVTQTPRYLIKTRGQQVTLSCSPISGHRSVSWYQQTPGQGLQFLFEYFSETQRNKGNFPGRFSGRQFSNSRSEMNVSTLELGDSALYLCASSLARDRGPHNEQFFGPGTRLTVL.